These 14 T cell receptor beta chains originate from one sample sequenced in a study of beta chain features in type 1 diabetes. cDNA synthesis used the whole RNA isolate, giving expressed TCRB sequences. The assay was immunoSEQ multiplex PCR, and TCRdb's table has in-frame clones only and misses some. The top ten hold 0.023% of the sample, which has under 900,000 clones, 15% to 20% seen once. The sequencing input was naive CD4+ T cells from blood. These receptors all stem from a woman younger than 30 in good health.

Comment on this clone: This same CDR3 is encoded by further DNA sequences in the sample. V and J are TRBV11-2 and TRBJ1-3; tentative D call: TRBD1 (6 bases). This CDR3 comprises 14 residues. V lost 6 bases, J lost 4 bases, and 13 bases lay in between. CDR1 and CDR2 from the germline V gene are SGHAT and FQNNGV. CDR3 in amino acids: CASSSQGSGNTIYF. CDR3 coding DNA: TGTGCCAGCAGTTCACAGGGTTCGGGAAACACCATATATTTT.

This clone was seen only a few times. In DNA, the CDR3 is TGTGCCAGCAGTGGCCCCGGGACAGGGGTCACAGATACGCAGTATTTT. This codes for CASSGPGTGVTDTQYF. This chain uses TRBV2 with TRBJ2-3, with 10 bases aligning to TRBD1. V trimming: 4 bases; J trimming: 2 bases; junction bases outside the gene matches: 6. Germline V gives CDR1 SNHLY, CDR2 FYNNEI. The CDR3 is 16 residues long.

The chain's CDR3 is CAISDLDTVGNTIYF. The CDR3 nucleotides are TGTGCCATCAGCGATTTGGACACGGTCGGAAACACCATATATTTT. The chain employs TRBV10-3 and TRBJ1-3; the D gene is possibly TRBD1 (5 bases). Germline assignment: CDR1 ENHRY and CDR2 SYGVKD. Deletions cut 6 bases from V and 4 bases from J, with 16 bases between. CDR3 length: 15 amino acids.

The CDR3 here is CASKLGTRANTGELFF. CDR3 coding DNA: TGTGCCAGCAAACTCGGGACTAGGGCGAACACCGGGGAGCTGTTTTTT. The genes are TRBV5-8 and TRBJ2-2; 8 bases fit TRBD2. CDR1 is SGHTS, CDR2 YDEGEE, per germline. Losses at the gene ends were 6 bases for V and 0 bases for J; bases not matched to a gene: 7. The CDR3 loop spans 16 amino acids.

The V and J genes are TRBV28 and TRBJ2-7; D remains ambiguous. This CDR3 region has 13 residues. CDR1 and CDR2 (germline): MDHEN, SYDVKM. The V and J ends lost 3 bases and 3 bases respectively, with 9 bases between them. CDR3 nucleotide sequence: TGTGCCAGCAGTTTTTCCTCCGGCTACGAGCAGTACTTC. Its protein is CASSFSSGYEQYF.

The V and J genes are TRBV28 and TRBJ2-7; D is undetermined. CDR1 and CDR2 (germline): MDHEN, SYDVKM. The CDR3 spans 15 residues. Trimming removed 8 bases at V and 4 bases at J, with 21 bases between. This chain's CDR3 is CASGIFRVPPYEQYF. The DNA of the CDR3 is TGTGCCAGCGGGATCTTCCGAGTCCCACCTTACGAGCAGTACTTC.

There are a few counts of this clone. The chain joins TRBV5-1 to TRBJ2-7; TRBD2 matches at 9 bases. V gave up 0 bases and J gave up 3 bases; unmatched junction bases: 13. The CDR3 spans 18 residues. Germline V gene lookup returns CDR1 SGHRS and CDR2 YFSETQ. The CDR3 nucleotides are TGCGCCAGCAGCTTGGACGGTATCAGCGGGAGGTCAGGCTACGAGCAGTACTTC. Translated: CASSLDGISGRSGYEQYF.

The V call is TRBV7-9, the J call TRBJ2-2; no reliable D call. The CDR3 is 14 residues long. Germline CDR1 SEHNR, CDR2 FQNEAQ (reference sequence). V dropped 3 bases and J dropped 6 bases, with 11 bases sitting between them. CDR3 DNA sequence: TGTGCCAGCAGCTTGGTTCGGTTCCCCGGGGAGCTGTTTTTT. Protein product: CASSLVRFPGELFF.

This clone was counted between two and nine times. V is TRBV28 and J is TRBJ1-3; 11 positions agree with TRBD1. Per the germline V gene, CDR1 is MDHEN and CDR2 is SYDVKM. The junction had 2 bases not matched to a gene; V was cut back by 4 bases and J by 3 bases. CDR3 length: 15 amino acids. CDR3 region: CASSWDRGNGNTIYF. CDR3 bases: TGTGCCAGCAGTTGGGACAGGGGGAATGGAAACACCATATATTTT.

The chain combines TRBV6-6 with TRBJ1-3; D remains ambiguous. Per germline, CDR1 MNHNY and CDR2 SVGAGI (reference sequence). The CDR3 sequence is 15 residues long. V shed 2 bases and J shed 4 bases, with 12 bases lying between them. The CDR3 sequence is CASSYPHRRGNTIYF. CDR3 sequence (DNA): TGTGCCAGCAGTTACCCCCACCGGCGGGGAAACACCATATATTTT.

Comments on this clone: One junction end disagrees with the germline gene, perhaps due to a read error. The V gene is TRBV6-5, the J gene TRBJ2-7, with D unresolved. This CDR3 has 13 residues. Germline loops: CDR1 MNHEY, CDR2 SVGAGI. CDR3 sequence: CASSPRPSHEQYF. In nucleotides, the CDR3 is TGTGCCAGCAGCCCCCGCCCCTCCCACGAGCAGTACTTC.

This clone has only a few counts. In DNA, the CDR3 is TGTGCCAGCAGTAACGACAGGGTTTACGGCTACACCTTC. This sequence encodes CASSNDRVYGYTF. This chain connects TRBV2 to TRBJ1-2; 7 nucleotides line up with TRBD1. CDR1 is SNHLY, CDR2 FYNNEI, per germline. V was pared by 5 bases and J by 8 bases, with 8 bases of the junction left unmatched. This CDR3 has 13 residues.

V usage is TRBV27 and J usage is TRBJ1-2, with TRBD1 identical over 8 bases. The V gene's germline CDR1 is MNHEY and CDR2 SMNVEV (reference sequence). The CDR3 has 15 residues. The V gene end was trimmed by 4 bases and the J gene end by 4 bases; junction bases not matched to a gene: 8. CDR3 sequence reads: CASSSGGGQVYGYTF. The CDR3 nucleotides read TGTGCCAGCAGTTCCGGCGGGGGACAGGTCTATGGCTACACCTTC.

The chain joins TRBV20-1 to TRBJ1-2; D is ambiguous. This CDR3 spans 10 amino acids. Trimming shortened V by 1 base and J by 6 bases, and 3 bases separated the two germline ends. Looked up from germline, CDR1 is DFQATT and CDR2 is SNEGSKA (reference sequence). The CDR3 DNA reads TGCAGTGCTAGAGGTCATGGCTACACCTTC. Its protein product is CSARGHGYTF.